This T cell receptor beta chain was captured in a study of T cells in Graves' hyperthyroidism and ophthalmopathy. The investigators amplified TCR beta CDR3 regions from RNA transcripts. First-round RT-PCR targeting the TCR CDR3 was performed with the HTBI primer set. Using its own MiXCR run on the multiplex PCR reads, TCRdb lists one record per CDR3 protein. The sample records roughly 500,000 distinct CDR3 sequences, 40% to 55% being singletons. The germline V gene has CDR1 SNHLY and CDR2 FYNNEI. The CDR3 has 14 amino acids. The source of this sequence is an adult woman with Graves' disease, either hyperthyroidism or ophthalmopathy (not recorded which). The specimen sequenced was peripheral blood or thyroid tissue (not recorded which). The chain recombines TRBV2 with TRBJ1-5; tentatively, D is TRBD1 (6 bases). The end of the DNA aligns better with TRBJ2-3, so the J call may be wrong. CDR3 protein: CASRDGQHNQPQYF. In DNA, the CDR3 is TGTGCCAGCAGGGACGGACAGCACAATCAGCCCCAGTATTTT.